One sample yielded the 7 T cell receptor beta chains listed below, sequenced in a study of shared clonotypes between healthy human individuals. Generated by immunoSEQ multiplex PCR, the TCRdb table keeps only in-frame clones and is missing some. The sample has about 1.5 million clones, 95% to 99% seen once. The sample was naive CD4+ T cells sorted from blood. Noted subset: CD45RA+ positively selected. The receptors were sampled from a man aged 25 to 40 in good health.

V gene TRBV29-1 combines with J gene TRBJ2-7; D is perhaps TRBD1 (6 bases). Germline V gene lookup returns CDR1 SQVTM and CDR2 ANQGSEA. V lost 3 bases and J 0 bases, leaving 15 bases between the germline ends. The CDR3 runs 15 residues. Written as DNA, the CDR3 is TGCAGCGTTGACCGCCTTAGGGGGAGCTCCTACGAGCAGTACTTC. Protein: CSVDRLRGSSYEQYF.

The chain couples TRBV6-1 to TRBJ2-7; the D is unclear. The CDR3 length is 13 residues. Per germline, CDR1 MNHNS and CDR2 SASEGT. V lost 9 bases and J lost 4, with 16 bases in between. The CDR3 reads CASGNLAIYEQYF. The DNA for the CDR3 is TGTGCCAGTGGTAATTTGGCGATTTACGAGCAGTACTTC.

The rearrangement joins TRBV5-6 to TRBJ2-7; no firm D call. Germline V CDR1 and CDR2: SGHDT, YYEEEE. V dropped 2 bases and J dropped 2 bases, with 14 bases sitting between them. CDR3 length equals 15 residues. The CDR3 nucleotides are TGTGCCAGCAGCTTAGCCGGGCGCCGGACCTACGAGCAGTACTTC. Its translation is CASSLAGRRTYEQYF. The entire variable domain, with the rest obtained from reference TRBV5-6 and TRBJ2-7, is as follows: DAGVTQSPTHLIKTRGQQVTLRCSPKSGHDTVSWYQQALGQGPQFIFQYYEEEERQRGNFPDRFSGHQFPNYSSELNVNALLLGDSALYLCASSLAGRRTYEQYFGPGTRLTVT.

The V and J genes are TRBV7-6 and TRBJ2-7; the D gene is possibly TRBD1 (6 bases). The CDR3 is 17 amino acids. V lost 4 bases to trimming and J lost 1 base, with 20 bases between them. The germline CDR1 and CDR2 sequences are SGHVS and FNYEAQ. As DNA, the CDR3 is TGTGCCAGCAGCTCGCTAGGGATCAGGGGATCTTCCTACGAGCAGTACTTC. Protein sequence: CASSSLGIRGSSYEQYF.

The J gene is TRBJ2-7, the V gene TRBV2; D tentatively reads TRBD1 or TRBD2 (7 bases each). Germline-derived CDR1 and CDR2 are SNHLY and FYNNEI. Between the trimmed V and J ends, which lost 5 bases and 3 bases, there was a span of 17 bases. The CDR3 is made up of 15 amino acids. CDR3 DNA: TGTGCCAGCAGTCAGCCAGGGGGGGGATACTACGAGCAGTACTTC. Its translation is CASSQPGGGYYEQYF.

The rearrangement links TRBV19 to TRBJ2-2; D may correspond to TRBD1 or TRBD2 (6 bases each). V dropped 1 base and J dropped 4 bases, with 13 bases sitting between them. The length of the CDR3 is 16 residues. CDR1 is LNHDA and CDR2 is SQIVND in the germline V gene (reference sequence). Here the CDR3 reads CASSIGGGPTTGELFF. DNA of the CDR3: TGTGCCAGTAGTATAGGTGGGGGGCCCACCACCGGGGAGCTGTTTTTT.

This chain connects TRBV10-1 to TRBJ2-1; 10 nucleotides line up with TRBD2. V lost 2 bases to trimming and J lost 4 bases; unmatched junction nucleotides: 8. The CDR3 is 17 amino acids. CDR1 is WNHNN and CDR2 is SYGVQD in the germline V gene (reference sequence). The CDR3 DNA sequence: TGCGCCAGCAGTGAGATGATAGCGGGAGGAGCGTACAATGAGCAGTTCTTC. Translating it yields CASSEMIAGGAYNEQFF.